What follows describes a single TCR beta chain. Its antigen remains unidentified. No much larger clone exists at a distance of one base, and base qualities are not known. In the ViraFEST assay, PBMC were stimulated with viral peptide pools, and TCR sequencing was then used to find antigen-specific CD4+ T cell clonotypes based on their expansion. After about 9 days of culture, CD4+ T cells were isolated with the EasySep CD4+ T cell isolation kit. The absence of prior SARS-CoV-2 infection in healthy vaccine recipients was confirmed by negative nucleocapsid antibodies before and after vaccination. Each well held fewer than 2.5 million PBMC cultured in IMDM containing roughly 5.1% human AB serum, about 10 IU/ml IL-2 and gentamicin, along with approximately 10 ug/ml peptides. On days 3 and 7, half of the culture medium was replaced with fresh IL-2-containing medium. Unless noted otherwise, every peptide stimulation condition was grown in triplicate wells. Using Ficoll-Paque Plus gradient centrifugation, PBMC were separated from whole blood and then either used fresh or cryopreserved at -140C. The overlapping peptide pools covered the spike proteins of SARS-CoV-2 as well as those of the common cold coronaviruses HCoV-NL63, HCoV-OC43 and HCoV-229E. The QIAamp micro DNA kit was used to extract genomic DNA from the cultured CD4+ T cells.

Library construction relied on the immunoSEQ multiplex PCR assay. DNA from the CD4+ T cells that had been cultured and isolated underwent TCR beta CDR3 sequencing. The authors processed their data as follows. Non-productive TCR sequences were discarded, and reads were trimmed to the CDR3 region, with only CDR3s of 7 or more amino acids retained. Antigen-specific clonotypes were identified with the MANAFEST web app by comparing expansion in peptide wells against reference cultures. Positive clones required FDR<0.05 expansion versus reference and all other wells, odds ratio above 5, and frequency above 0.1% in two replicate wells. A clonotype was called cross-reactive if it was significantly expanded both in SARS-CoV-2 spike wells and in at least one common cold coronavirus spike condition. CDR3 similarity was assessed by Levenshtein distance using the stringdist R package, and unrooted trees were constructed with ape in R 3.6.1. Not all clones reach the TCRdb copy of this immuneACCESS table, which keeps in-frame sequences only. Checked studies attribute under half of the gap to unresolved V genes and leave the rest unexplained. V and J calls and clone size are as listed in that table; D and trimming were resolved from the DNA. For this sample there are around 71,000 clones; roughly 72% appear just once. The ten largest clones take up approximately 4.3% of the sample.

The germline ends are 13 bases apart after V is trimmed by 0 bases and J by 10 bases. From cysteine to phenylalanine, the CDR3 is 15 amino acids long. Only the CDR3 part of the read is kept: 45 bases, read in frame from the first base. CDR1 is given as MGHDK and CDR2 as SYGVNS, both from the germline V gene. This record belongs to a study of vaccination effects on CD4 cells after COVID-19 (dated by TCRdb to about 2022). Some background on the complete study: Two doses of either the BNT162b2 or the mRNA-1273 mRNA SARS-CoV-2 vaccine were administered to participants. The study compared SARS-CoV-2 spike-specific CD4+ TCR repertoires before and after mRNA vaccination in COVID-19 convalescent patients and infection-naive vaccine recipients. The full study included 10 COVID-19 convalescent patients and a few SARS-CoV-2-naive healthy vaccine recipients. Cultures from other donors in the study were sequenced with the Oncomine TCR Beta short-read assay on an Illumina iSeq 100.

Overall results and qualifications from the work: Only a small number of convalescent patients were included, and no early post-infection timepoints were available, which limited the study. In healthy vaccine recipients, vaccine-induced clones were almost all SARS-CoV-2 mono-reactive, with only 1 of 255 cross-reactive with common cold coronaviruses. Marked clonal contraction was observed in both infection-induced and vaccine-induced clones at late post-vaccination timepoints, consistent with waning T cell responses.

This receptor was taken from a human donor who received a COVID-19 vaccine. The sequencing used CD4+ T cells from PBMCs cultured with HCoV-OC43 spike peptides, collected before COVID-19 vaccination. The cell subset or site label, read with the paper, signifies: HCoV-OC43 spike overlapping peptide pool stimulation. The rearranged chain carries TRBV25-1 and TRBJ1-6; the D gene is perhaps TRBD1, on 6 matching bases. In nucleotide form, the sequence is TGTGCCAGCAGTGAATACGAAGGGGGGCGGTCACCCCTCCACTTT. It specifies CASSEYEGGRSPLHF.